This T cell receptor (beta chain) was recovered during a study of CD8+CD57+ T cells in acquired aplastic anemia. Study overall: Average DNA yield from sorted CD4+ and CD8+ cells was about 3 ug. Healthy donors averaged roughly 11 million reads for CD4+ cells. The study's findings and limits: Comparison of patients with controls identified almost 30 shared CD8+ CDR3 sequences.

Profiling of TCR beta VDJ combinations and CDR3 sequences used genomic DNA as template. TCRdb reprocessed the reads with MiXCR, giving one entry per CDR3 protein. The top ten hold 3.5% to 4.5% of the sample, which has 400,000 to 450,000 distinct CDR3 sequences, roughly 64% seen once. Ten or more counts support this clonotype. Its target is unknown. The CDR3 runs to 15 residues. V shed 6 bases, J shed 8 bases, and the junction held 11 bases outside the gene matches. Germline CDR1 and CDR2: SGHTA and FQGNSA. The sequencing sample was made of sorted CD4+, CD8+, or CD8+CD57+ T cells (not recorded which) from PBMCs. This receptor was obtained from a human donor in good health, serving as a control. This rearrangement joins TRBV7-2 to TRBJ2-1; 9 nucleotides line up with TRBD1. The CDR3 DNA sequence: TGTGCCAGCAGACAGGTTCCGGGACAGGGCCATGAGCAGTTCTTC. Its protein is CASRQVPGQGHEQFF.